These 18 T cell receptor beta chains were sequenced from one sample in a study of CD8+ T cells in alopecia areata. RNA was isolated and reverse transcribed to cDNA, the sequencing template. The protocol was immunoSEQ multiplex PCR, while the TCRdb copy is restricted to in-frame clones and leaves out a portion. The sample carries over 15,000 clones, roughly three fifths recorded once. Researchers gathered lesional scalp punch biopsies and peripheral blood from patients with alopecia areata. Sequencing input: skin. These receptors came from a human donor with alopecia areata.

The V and J genes are TRBV19 and TRBJ1-5; D remains unclear. Germline-derived CDR1 and CDR2 are LNHDA and SQIVND (reference sequence). The CDR3 extends over 16 amino acids. Trimming removed 1 base from V and 7 bases from J, with 17 bases in between. The CDR3 here is CASSIALDSGGQPQHF. For the CDR3, the DNA is TGTGCCAGTAGTATAGCCCTCGACTCCGGTGGGCAGCCCCAGCATTTT.

J is TRBJ1-5 and V is TRBV28; TRBD1 agrees at 7 bases. The V and J ends lost 10 bases and 4 bases, in that order; junction bases with no gene match: 13. The CDR3 runs 15 residues. CDR1 is MDHEN and CDR2 is SYDVKM in the germline V gene. The CDR3 DNA reads TGTGCCACCAACGAACGACAGGGTGGAAATCAGCCCCAGCATTTT. Protein product: CATNERQGGNQPQHF.

This clone was observed a handful of times. The chain joins TRBV5-1 to TRBJ2-7; 10 bases map to TRBD2. V shed 4 bases, J shed 1 base, and the junction held 5 bases outside the gene matches. Germline V gene lookup returns CDR1 SGHRS and CDR2 YFSETQ. The CDR3 is 15 amino acids. CDR3 in amino acids: CASSRKREGSYEQYF. Written as DNA, the CDR3 is TGCGCCAGCAGCCGGAAGCGGGAGGGATCCTACGAGCAGTACTTC.

V usage is TRBV7-6 and J usage is TRBJ1-2; a possible D gene is TRBD1 (6 bases). V was pared by 5 bases and J by 1 base, with 23 bases between. The CDR3 has 18 residues. CDR1 is SGHVS and CDR2 is FNYEAQ in the germline V gene. Here the CDR3 DNA reads TGTGCCAGCAGCCCCGGTGTAGGGGGAGCGGGGATTAACTATGGCTACACCTTC. Its protein product is CASSPGVGGAGINYGYTF.

The chain recombines TRBV5-1 with TRBJ2-7; TRBD2 agrees at 10 bases. V lost 0 bases and J lost 1; bases outside the gene matches: 7. Looked up from germline, CDR1 is SGHRS and CDR2 is YFSETQ. The CDR3 spans 17 residues. CDR3 coding DNA: TGCGCCAGCAGCTTGGTTTCTAGCGGGAGAGAGTCCTACGAGCAGTACTTC. Translated: CASSLVSSGRESYEQYF.

V and J are TRBV15 and TRBJ2-2; the match to TRBD2 covers 8 bases. The CDR3 extends over 16 amino acids. J lost 7 bases, V lost 0 bases, and 7 bases had no gene match. Germline values: CDR1 LNHNV, CDR2 YYDKDF (reference sequence). CDR3 nucleotide sequence: TGTGCCACCAGCAGAGATCGGGAGGGGCCTTTCGGGGAGCTGTTTTTT. Protein: CATSRDREGPFGELFF.

The V gene is TRBV27, the J gene TRBJ2-3; D uncertain. Germline V gene data show CDR1 as MNHEY and CDR2 as SMNVEV (reference sequence). The CDR3 spans 14 residues. The V gene lost 6 bases and the J gene lost 4 bases, with 14 bases spanning the gap. The CDR3 nucleotides are TGTGCCAGCAGCCCGATCAGTGGAGCAGATACGCAGTATTTT. Encoded protein: CASSPISGADTQYF.

CDR3 protein: CASSPGAVSYEQYF. CDR3 nucleotide sequence: TGTGCCAGCTCACCGGGGGCTGTCTCCTACGAGCAGTACTTC. This chain connects TRBV18 to TRBJ2-5, with D possibly TRBD1 on 6 matching bases. The end of the DNA aligns better with TRBJ2-7, so the J call may be wrong. Per the germline V gene, CDR1 is KGHSH and CDR2 is LQKENI. This CDR3 has 14 residues.

This clone showed up just once. The chain has TRBV9 and TRBJ2-1; D assignment may be TRBD1 or TRBD2 (6 bases each). Germline lookup yields CDR1 SGDLS and CDR2 YYNGEE. The CDR3 has 17 amino acids. V lost 0 bases and J 0 bases, leaving 13 bases between the germline ends. The DNA of the CDR3 is TGTGCCAGCAGCGTAGAAGGAGGGGGAAACTCCTACAATGAGCAGTTCTTC. It yields the protein CASSVEGGGNSYNEQFF.

This chain connects TRBV7-9 to TRBJ1-1, with unresolved D. Germline V gives CDR1 SEHNR, CDR2 FQNEAQ (reference sequence). This CDR3 is 14 amino acids long. Trimming left V 4 bases short and J 1 base short, with 10 bases between. CDR3 in DNA: TGTGCCAGCAGCTACGGATTTCCGAACACTGAAGCTTTCTTT. Amino acids: CASSYGFPNTEAFF.

This clone has a single count. The chain joins TRBV7-9 to TRBJ2-5; D tentatively reads TRBD1 or TRBD2 (5 bases each). Trimming left V 3 bases short and J 2 bases short, with 13 bases between. The CDR3 runs 15 residues. The germline CDR1 and CDR2 sequences are SEHNR and FQNEAQ (reference sequence). The CDR3 protein is CASSLGTEKQETQYF. The DNA for the CDR3 is TGTGCCAGCAGCTTGGGGACGGAAAAGCAAGAGACCCAGTACTTC.

The rearrangement joins TRBV7-2 to TRBJ2-2; maybe TRBD2 (6 bases). Germline CDR1 is SGHTA and CDR2 is FQGNSA. The V gene lost 0 bases and the J gene lost 2 bases, with 16 bases spanning the gap. This CDR3 has 18 amino acids. CDR3 sequence reads: CASSLAFLGLHNTGELFF. Written as DNA, the CDR3 is TGTGCCAGCAGCTTAGCATTCCTGGGACTCCATAACACCGGGGAGCTGTTTTTT.

The chain links TRBV28 to TRBJ2-5; no firm D call. CDR1 and CDR2 from the germline V gene are MDHEN and SYDVKM. This CDR3 is 14 amino acids long. The ends were cut back, 3 bases at V and 5 bases at J, with 13 bases in the middle. CDR3 amino acids: CASSFASRVETQYF. DNA of the CDR3: TGTGCCAGCAGTTTTGCCTCCAGAGTCGAGACCCAGTACTTC.

This clone is classed as medium-sized. Other DNA sequences from this sample encode an identical CDR3 as well. V gene TRBV7-9 combines with J gene TRBJ2-5; D possibly corresponds to TRBD2 (5 bases). Germline CDR1 is SEHNR and CDR2 is FQNEAQ (reference sequence). V lost 5 bases and J lost 5, with 9 bases in between. This CDR3 is 12 amino acids long. CDR3 nucleotides: TGTGCCAGCAGCCCGGCGGGCGAGACCCAGTACTTC. Its protein is CASSPAGETQYF.

The V and J genes are TRBV5-6 and TRBJ2-7; D gene unclear. Germline CDR1 SGHDT, CDR2 YYEEEE. Deletions cut 0 bases from V and 7 bases from J, with 14 bases between. The CDR3 length is 14 residues. The DNA of the CDR3 is TGTGCCAGCAGCTTGGCCGGTAACACCGGGGAGCAGTACTTC. It codes for CASSLAGNTGEQYF.

This chain uses TRBV13 with TRBJ2-7, with 9 bases identical to TRBD2. The trim removed 5 bases at V and 5 bases at J, leaving 19 bases unmatched. CDR3 length: 18 residues. Germline lookup yields CDR1 PRHDT and CDR2 FYEKMQ (reference sequence). Here the CDR3 DNA reads TGTGCCAGCAGCCGCTCAATCGCCTTAGCGGGAGAGCGCCACGAGCAGTACTTC. This gives the protein CASSRSIALAGERHEQYF.

The table lists this clone with a few counts. The chain combines TRBV29-1 with TRBJ2-7, with a tentative D call TRBD1 (5 bases). Trimming shortened V by 7 bases and J by 0 bases, and 13 bases separated the two germline ends. The germline V gene has CDR1 SQVTM and CDR2 ANQGSEA. The CDR3 extends over 13 amino acids. The CDR3 coding sequence is TGCAGCGCCCGGCAGGGTAGCTCCTACGAGCAGTACTTC. It is translated as CSARQGSSYEQYF.

This clone was seen only a few times. The chain uses TRBV9 and TRBJ2-1; 9 bases fit TRBD2. Germline V CDR1 and CDR2: SGDLS, YYNGEE. The CDR3 is 15 residues long. Trimming took 4 bases from V and 9 from J; bases not matched to a gene: 11. The CDR3 spells CASSPPSGIPGEQFF. CDR3 bases: TGTGCCAGCAGCCCCCCTAGCGGGATTCCCGGTGAGCAGTTCTTC.